This TCR beta chain is drawn from a study of cytomegalovirus exposure and HLA in healthy donors listed by TCRdb under 2017. Background for the entire study: In an earlier analysis of under 750 of the donors, roughly 300 Gb of sequence data and 117 million unique TCR beta sequences from approximately 180 million T cells were reported. Using immunosequencing, the study profiled T cell repertoires from roughly 650 subjects and related those repertoires to cytomegalovirus serostatus. Across some 400 genotyped donors of the cohort, an average of about 250,000 unique TCR beta nucleotide sequences per donor were sequenced, and 15% to 20% of those sequences were non-productive. Both class I and class II loci were covered by HLA typing, at four-digit resolution. Every repertoire in the discovery cohort had been generated on one and the same sequencing platform. The later analysis used no new phenotypic data to find candidate immune exposures, relying instead on TCR beta sequences and their occurrence across donors. To decide whether each TCR beta V gene segment behaved as functional or pseudogenic, an earlier analysis of several hundred of the donors relied on high-throughput TCR beta sequencing. A later genetic analysis used genome-wide SNP genotypes for about three fifths of the roughly 700 donors, treating that subset as a discovery cohort. Of the 398 genotyped donors, about 80% fell in the genetic ancestry cluster associated with self-reported Caucasian donors. In a later analysis, previously published TCR beta repertoires from fewer than 750 donors were re-analyzed and high-resolution HLA genotyping was added so that TCR occurrence patterns could be studied. Donor age, sex, ethnicity and CMV serostatus were compiled together with the repertoire data. The number of typed donors differed by locus: roughly 629-640 for A, B, C, DRB1 and DQB1; some 540 for DQA1; 600 to 610 for DPA1; and approximately 450 for DPB1. High-throughput TCR immunosequencing, statistical association of individual TCRs with disease status, and machine learning were combined to predict cytomegalovirus infection status. Roughly 5 DR-DQ haplotypes were handled as single units for association and clustering, since linkage in the cohort was strong. The study aimed to test whether cataloging public T cell receptors could reveal signatures of past pathogen exposure. In addition to the first cohort of 500 to 850 subjects, a separate validation cohort of around 110 different subjects was used. An early release that covered 500 to 800 HLA-typed donors contained approximately 300 gigabases of sequencing data and 85 million to 100 million unique TCR sequences. Overall study outcomes, separate from this receptor: Compared with equally common non-associated chains, HLA-associated TCR beta chains in a later analysis were more clonally expanded and had lower generation probabilities. A later analysis found that TCR association rates varied across HLA loci, with DRB1 alleles showing the most associated TCRs and HLA-C alleles the fewest. A later genetic analysis reported fewer N-insertions in productive TCRs among donors in an Asian-associated ancestry cluster than the roughly 700-donor mean. A cluster of highly shared sequence variants was judged likely to represent a technical artifact of the sequencing pipeline. Correlated functional status among segregating V segments might reflect linkage disequilibrium, but an unknown experimental factor could not be ruled out. The presence/absence analyses assumed that sequencing depth was roughly uniform across donors, and that assumption may not be true. A further reported finding was that TCR beta sequences accurately predicted the HLA-A and HLA-B alleles for most subjects in the first cohort. CMV serostatus was the only immune exposure information available for the cohort. The 87-base-pair reads could not distinguish some IMGT-functional V segments, including TRBV6-2 and TRBV6-3, so those segments were excluded. An association between a missense DCLRE1C variant and V-gene and J-gene trimming of TCR beta chains was found in a later genetic analysis and replicated in an independent cohort. Most TCR sequences were observed very rarely across donors, whereas some public TCRs were present in many individuals. The cohort was sequenced for TCR beta chains only, and without alpha or paired-chain data the features that could be detected were limited. A later analysis reported that several top co-occurrence clusters appeared linked to parvovirus B19, influenza, CMV and Epstein-Barr virus. According to a later analysis, most CMV-associated TCR beta chains appeared to be HLA-restricted, and the HLA associations seemed to be driven largely by CMV exposure. In a later analysis, some 18,000 TCR beta sequences were associated with specific HLA alleles at a false discovery rate of 0.05. In both the original and validation cohorts, the classifier was reported to diagnose cytomegalovirus status with high specificity and sensitivity. Because HLA typing was unavailable for some donors at each locus, only the typed subset was used in association tests. Assigning TCR associations to individual alleles was difficult when HLA alleles, especially DR and DQ, strongly co-occurred. The study gave a list of about 160 TCR beta chains associated with cytomegalovirus. Some 16 rarely observed V segments, including chromosome 9 orphons, were excluded from the earlier analysis of some 590 of the donors because counts were too low. Broadly in line with IMGT annotations, most TCR beta V segments showed up in productive rearrangements about 87% or about 30% of the time in an earlier analysis of 450 to 750 of the donors. According to the authors, the approach could potentially be generalized to other disease states and immunological phenotypes. A few of the identified cytomegalovirus-associated TCR beta chains were confirmed in vitro to be specific for cytomegalovirus antigens.

This clone was picked up a small number of times. Its antigen target is currently unknown. Base quality data are lacking; no much larger clone is found one base away. Library prep was done by the immunoSEQ multiplex PCR assay. For the multiplex PCR, a mixture combining 60 forward primers for TCR Vbeta segments and 13 reverse primers for TCR Jbeta segments was used. Amplification of the CDR3 region of rearranged TCR beta genes was performed with a multiplex PCR assay on genomic DNA. On the Illumina HiSeq System, the amplified TCR beta libraries were sequenced as 87-base-pair reads. In the original analysis: In a later analysis, some 80 million unique TCR beta chains were counted across the 500 to 850 repertoires, and about 9.9 million of these chains were shared by at least two donors. Raw reads were error-corrected and collapsed into unique sequences with a nearest-neighbor algorithm that merged closely related sequences to remove PCR and sequencing errors. V, D and J gene segments were assigned by aligning CDR3 sequences to IMGT reference sequences. For a sequence to be retained, at least a six-nucleotide match to both a V gene segment and a J gene segment was required. A rearrangement counted as productive if the CDR3 had no stop codons and remained in frame with V and J, and every other rearrangement counted as non-productive. CDR3 was defined according to IMGT convention as the region running from the second conserved V-encoded cysteine to the conserved J-encoded phenylalanine. In an earlier analysis of more than 550 of the donors, sequences lacking an unambiguous match to a single V gene segment were excluded. In an earlier analysis of a few hundred of the donors, a V segment was called functional when productive rearrangements were above 56.7%, and segregating when the standard deviation between donors exceeded 5%. A statistical classification framework was built for diagnosing cytomegalovirus status from the catalog of TCR beta chain sequences. In a later analysis, TCR nucleotide sequences were compared against IMGT/GENE-DB human TR gene sequences so that V and J genes could be assigned. A later analysis assigned CDR3 sequences and most-parsimonious VDJ recombination scenarios with the TCRdist pipeline. In a later analysis, each TCR beta chain was defined by its CDR3 amino acid sequence together with its V-gene family, and reads without a unique V-gene family were excluded. As a way to deal with suspected cross-contamination and a sequencing artifact, a later analysis dropped roughly 600 nucleotide sequences that were highly shared and had low generation probability. A later analysis calculated a clonal expansion index for each public chain from normalized within-repertoire ranks of inferred template counts. A later analysis computed generation probabilities with a VDJ recombination model fitted to out-of-frame rearrangements, and checked the results against IGoR. In a later analysis, hypergeometric tests were used to score TCR-TCR, TCR-HLA and TCR-CMV co-occurrence, with a repertoire-size bias correction applied to TCR pairs. To estimate false discovery rates, a later analysis permuted the HLA or CMV assignments 20 times. In a later analysis, co-occurring TCRs were grouped using DBSCAN, and TCRdist sequence similarity was added for clustering within HLA-allele-positive subsets. Repertoires with fewer than 30,000 or more than 120,000 public chains were left out of co-occurrence clustering, as were about 5 repertoires with anomalous nucleotide sharing. Here the immuneACCESS table is served through TCRdb, limited to in-frame sequences with V and J called. Missing clones are a known gap in these copies; in checked studies unresolved V genes cover under half, and the rest lacks a known reason. Clone size and V and J calls were adopted from that table, with D and trimming inferred from the DNA. The sample table records some 160,000 clones; roughly a tenth of these occur just once. The ten top clones hold less than 2% of the sample.

Reading the germline V gene gives CDR1 MDHEN and CDR2 SYDVKM. After removal of 5 bases from V and 0 bases from J, the junction retains 5 bases not matched to a gene. From its cysteine to its phenylalanine, the CDR3 spans 16 amino acids. Solely the CDR3 DNA is kept, with 48 bases framed from the first base. The cohort comprised more than 550 healthy bone marrow donors. At the time of sampling, all cohort members were nominally healthy, though unrecorded immune exposures were likely present. The donor tested CMV seronegative, placing the donor among the approximately 360 seronegative members of the cohort. Each donor provided a peripheral blood sample, and peripheral blood mononuclear cells were used for TCR beta sequencing. Genomic DNA extraction from the blood cell samples was performed with the Qiagen DNeasy Blood Extraction Kit.

The sequence links TRBV28 to TRBJ2-2, and 8 junction bases match TRBD1. Sequencing input: PBMCs. The clonotype originates from a male donor in good health and CMV-seronegative. The CDR3 corresponds to CASSPTGGTNTGELFF. The nucleotides are TGTGCCAGCAGTCCTACAGGGGGTACGAACACCGGGGAGCTGTTTTTT.